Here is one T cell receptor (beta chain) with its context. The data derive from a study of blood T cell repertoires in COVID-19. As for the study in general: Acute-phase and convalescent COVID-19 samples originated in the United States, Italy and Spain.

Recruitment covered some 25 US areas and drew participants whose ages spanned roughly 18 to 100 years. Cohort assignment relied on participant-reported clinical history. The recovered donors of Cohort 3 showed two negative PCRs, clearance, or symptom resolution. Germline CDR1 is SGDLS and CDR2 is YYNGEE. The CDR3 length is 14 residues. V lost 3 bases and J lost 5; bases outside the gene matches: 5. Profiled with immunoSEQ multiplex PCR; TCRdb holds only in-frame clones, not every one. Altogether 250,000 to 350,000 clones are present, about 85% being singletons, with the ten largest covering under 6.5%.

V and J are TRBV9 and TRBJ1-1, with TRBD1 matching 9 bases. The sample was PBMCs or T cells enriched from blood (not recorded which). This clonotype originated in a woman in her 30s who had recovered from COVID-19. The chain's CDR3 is CASSAQGAWTEAFF. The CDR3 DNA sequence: TGTGCCAGCAGCGCACAGGGGGCATGGACTGAAGCTTTCTTT.